A selection of T cell receptor beta chains follows, all from one sample in a study of cytomegalovirus exposure and HLA in healthy donors. Using immunoSEQ multiplex PCR, the repertoire was profiled, and TCRdb retains in-frame clones only, with some absent. In all, the sample yields about 200,000 clones. Source material: PBMCs. The receptors were sampled from a boy aged 5 to 17 in good health and CMV-seronegative. The CDR3 runs from the conserved cysteine through the conserved F or W. A D gene is named only where the DNA matches it firmly.

cdr3_nt cdr3_aa j_call d_call cdr3_length v_call
TGCGCCAGCAGCTTGGAGCAGGGTGGAGAAAAACTGTTTTTT CASSLEQGGEKLFF TRBJ1-4 - 14 TRBV5-1
TGTGCCAGCTCCCACGGACAGGGGAATGAAAAACTGTTTTTT CASSHGQGNEKLFF TRBJ1-4 TRBD1 14 TRBV18
TGTGCCAGCAGCGTAGTTACAGCGGGTGAGCAGTTCTTC CASSVVTAGEQFF TRBJ2-1 - 13 TRBV9
TGTGCCAGCAGTGCCGGGACAGGGCACCTTGAAGCTTTCTTT CASSAGTGHLEAFF TRBJ1-1 TRBD1 14 TRBV6-5
TGTGCCAGCAGTCCCCTTCCACCGGGACAGCCTACCCTCAACACTGAAGCTTTCTTT CASSPLPPGQPTLNTEAFF TRBJ1-1 TRBD1 19 TRBV2
TGTGCCAGTAGTATCGGGAGGCCGCTCACTGAAGCTTTCTTT CASSIGRPLTEAFF TRBJ1-1 - 14 TRBV19
TGTGCCAGCAGTGCGGGGACAGGGCCCCCAAATGAGCAGTTCTTC CASSAGTGPPNEQFF TRBJ2-1 TRBD1 15 TRBV6-4
TGTGCCAGCAGCCCGGGGGGTCTTTCACCCCTCCACTTT CASSPGGLSPLHF TRBJ1-6 - 13 TRBV7-3
TGTGCCAGCAGGCCTCAAAAAGGGGGTTACGGCTACACCTTC CASRPQKGGYGYTF TRBJ1-2 - 14 TRBV28
TGTGCCTGGGTGGGACAGGGGCCGGAGACCCAGTACTTC CAWVGQGPETQYF TRBJ2-5 TRBD1 13 TRBV30
TGTGCCAGCTCACCCCTAGCGGGAACCTTCTCCAATGAGCAGTTCTTC CASSPLAGTFSNEQFF TRBJ2-1 TRBD2 16 TRBV18
TGTGCCAGCAGCTTCGGGGGAGAGGGGACCCAGTACTTC CASSFGGEGTQYF TRBJ2-5 - 13 TRBV7-2
TGTGCCAGCAGTGAGACAGGTAACGAAGCTTTCTTT CASSETGNEAFF TRBJ1-1 - 12 TRBV27
TGTGCCAGCAGCGCTTCGGATTCACCCCTCCACTTT CASSASDSPLHF TRBJ1-6 - 12 TRBV9
TGTGCCAGCTCACCTAAACCGACAGGGGCTCATCAGCCCCAGCATTTT CASSPKPTGAHQPQHF TRBJ1-5 TRBD1 16 TRBV18
TGCGCCAGCTGCCCGGGACAGGGCATCAACACTGAAGCTTTCTTT CASCPGQGINTEAFF TRBJ1-1 TRBD1 15 TRBV5-1
TGCAGCGTCGCGGGACAGGCGAACACTGAAGCTTTCTTT CSVAGQANTEAFF TRBJ1-1 TRBD1 13 TRBV29-1
TGTGCCTGGAGTGACACAGGGGGCACTGAAGCTTTCTTT CAWSDTGGTEAFF TRBJ1-1 TRBD1 13 TRBV30
TGTGCCAGCACTACCCGAGGGGGCGCCGAGGAGACCCAGTACTTC CASTTRGGAEETQYF TRBJ2-5 TRBD1 15 TRBV5-4
TGTGCCAGCAGTACCCACCAAGGACAGGGGGCCTCCGAGCAGTACTTC CASSTHQGQGASEQYF TRBJ2-7 TRBD1 16 TRBV25-1
TGCGCCATCAGATTTGGACAACACGCCTACGAGCAGTACTTC CAIRFGQHAYEQYF TRBJ2-7 - 14 TRBV10-3
TGTGCCAGCAGCCCTCTTCAGGGGACCTTTGAAGCTTTCTTT CASSPLQGTFEAFF TRBJ1-1 - 14 TRBV28
TGTGCCAGCAGCGTAGTTCCAGCGGGGGGGCCCGATGAGCAGTTCTTC CASSVVPAGGPDEQFF TRBJ2-1 TRBD2 16 TRBV9
TGTGCCAGCAGTTTATCCCGGGGTTCCTACGAGCAGTACTTC CASSLSRGSYEQYF TRBJ2-7 - 14 TRBV27
TGTGCCAGCATTACCCTCGGGGGGGCATCTTTCGAGCAGTACTTC CASITLGGASFEQYF TRBJ2-7 TRBD2 15 TRBV6-1
TGTGCCAGCAAAGGCAGGGATGTTCGCACTGAAGCTTTCTTT CASKGRDVRTEAFF TRBJ1-1 - 14 TRBV2
TGTGCCAGCAGCTCAAGGGACAGGGGGCAGGCGACCCAGTACTTC CASSSRDRGQATQYF TRBJ2-5 TRBD1 15 TRBV5-8
TGTGCCATCACCCGGGCCGCTAGCGGGGGAGGCAATGAGCAGTTCTTC CAITRAASGGGNEQFF TRBJ2-1 TRBD2 16 TRBV10-3
TGTGCCATCGGGGACAAATCGGGAAACACCATATATTTT CAIGDKSGNTIYF TRBJ1-3 - 13 TRBV10-3
TGTGCCAGCAGCTTAGTGGAGGGCGCCAGCGAGCAGTACTTC CASSLVEGASEQYF TRBJ2-7 - 14 TRBV7-6
TGTGCCAGCAGCTTATCCGCTCTAGATGAGCAGTTCTTC CASSLSALDEQFF TRBJ2-1 - 13 TRBV7-3
TGTGCCAGCTCACCATGGGGCAGGACAGGGGCGAACACTGAAGCTTTCTTT CASSPWGRTGANTEAFF TRBJ1-1 TRBD1 17 TRBV18
TGTGCCTGGAGTCCATCCCGGACCGGGGAGCTGTTTTTT CAWSPSRTGELFF TRBJ2-2 - 13 TRBV30